This T cell receptor beta chain was observed in a study of CD8 T cells in ankylosing spondylitis. This clonotype turned up a few times. Its specificity is unknown. J lost 0 bases, V lost 2 bases, and 6 bases had no gene match. The CDR3 totals 16 residues. Germline CDR1 PRHDT, CDR2 FYEKMQ (reference sequence). Overall study findings and caveats: A TCR beta motif of several highly homologous variants seemed to mark ankylosing spondylitis blood. Disease-linked clones reportedly showed significant enrichment in matched ankylosing spondylitis synovial fluid.

Each CDR3 protein is one row after TCRdb ran MiXCR on the 5' RACE reads. Here the sample spans under 450,000 distinct CDR3 sequences, roughly 15% being singletons. The sequencing input was blood, either unsorted or a sorted T cell fraction (not recorded which). This chain uses TRBV13 with TRBJ2-5; TRBD2 matches at 7 bases. The clonotype comes from a male donor with ankylosing spondylitis. CDR3 bases: TGTGCCAGCAGCTTATCTGAGGGAGGGTACCAAGAGACCCAGTACTTC. Translation: CASSLSEGGYQETQYF.